This TCR beta chain derives from a study of OX40 agonist ivuxolimab in advanced cancers. Overall study context: Prior anti-PD-1, anti-PD-L1 or anti-CTLA-4 therapy did not bar entry, and approximately 40% had some.

Findings of the study overall: The antigen specificity of the peripheral T cells (those that were expanded) was not determined. Compared with others, partial responders at 0.1-3.0 mg/kg displayed clonal expansion among the lowest. Circulating CD4+ and CD8+ T cells showed clonal expansion by week 6 at 0.1 to 3.0 mg/kg.

Comment on this clone: What it binds is not known.

Here immunoSEQ multiplex PCR was the method, and the copy in TCRdb shows in-frame clones only, minus some. Of tens of thousands of clones detected, 80% to 95% appear once; the ten largest clones hold about 6.6%. The sequence was collected from an adult with an advanced solid tumor such as melanoma, head and neck, liver or kidney cancer. Source: CD4+ or CD8+ T cells sorted from blood, taken in a trial of the OX40 agonist ivuxolimab.

The CDR3 sequence: CATSRDRATLNEKLFF. CDR3 DNA sequence: TGTGCCACCAGCAGAGATCGAGCGACCCTGAATGAAAAACTGTTTTTT. V gene TRBV15 combines with J gene TRBJ1-4; no reliable D call. V was cut by 0 bases and J by 5 bases, with 13 bases left in between. This CDR3 contains 16 residues. Germline V gives CDR1 LNHNV, CDR2 YYDKDF (reference sequence).